The 14 T cell receptor beta chains below come from one sample, sequenced in a study of blood T cell repertoires in COVID-19. The protocol was immunoSEQ multiplex PCR, while the TCRdb copy is restricted to in-frame clones and leaves out a portion. The sample has about 230,000 clones; more than 65% are singletons. Sample: peripheral blood. The receptors were sampled from an elderly woman with acute or convalescent COVID-19.

This clone was found a few times. CDR3 sequence: CASRIMGSSDYEQYF. CDR3 in DNA: TGTGCCAGCAGGATCATGGGATCTAGCGACTACGAGCAGTACTTC. The V gene is TRBV27, the J gene TRBJ2-7; possible D gene TRBD2, 6 bases. This CDR3 has 15 residues. Per the germline V gene, CDR1 is MNHEY and CDR2 is SMNVEV (reference sequence). V was clipped by 6 bases and J by 3 bases, with 18 bases between them.

V is TRBV7-2 and J is TRBJ2-5; 12 bases are shared with TRBD2. Germline lookup yields CDR1 SGHTA and CDR2 FQGNSA. There are 15 residues in the CDR3. The V segment lost 5 bases and the J segment 0 bases; nucleotides outside the gene matches: 1. The CDR3 sequence: CASSRTSGNQETQYF. The CDR3 nucleotides read TGTGCCAGCAGCCGGACTAGCGGGAACCAAGAGACCCAGTACTTC.

The CDR3 protein is CASSYQGSEQYF. DNA for the CDR3: TGTGCCAGCAGCTATCAGGGGAGCGAGCAGTACTTC. V is TRBV7-8 and J is TRBJ2-7, with D perhaps TRBD1 (6 bases). The CDR3 extends over 12 amino acids. V was cut by 4 bases and J by 6 bases, with 10 bases left in between. Germline CDR1 is SGHVS and CDR2 is FQNEAQ.

The J gene is TRBJ2-7, the V gene TRBV7-2; TRBD2 is a possible D gene (6 bases). The germline V gene has CDR1 SGHTA and CDR2 FQGNSA. The V and J ends lost 5 bases and 4 bases respectively, with 18 bases between them. The CDR3 length is 15 residues. Here the CDR3 reads CASSQGLTTKYEQYF. The CDR3, as DNA: TGTGCCAGCAGCCAGGGACTGACTACGAAGTACGAGCAGTACTTC. Complete variable domain (other parts from reference TRBV7-2 and TRBJ2-7): GAGVSQSPSNKVTEKGKDVELRCDPISGHTALYWYRQSLGQGLEFLIYFQGNSAPDKSGLPSDRFSAERTGGSVSTLTIQRTQQEDSAVYLCASSQGLTTKYEQYFGPGTRLTVT.

V usage is TRBV27 and J usage is TRBJ2-7, with D perhaps matching TRBD2 (6 bases). V was clipped by 3 bases and J by 1 base, with 10 bases between them. The CDR3 covers 14 residues. Germline CDR1 and CDR2: MNHEY and SMNVEV (reference sequence). The CDR3 coding sequence is TGTGCCAGCAGTTTCTCGGGAGCGTCCTACGAGCAGTACTTC. Translation gives CASSFSGASYEQYF.

The chain has TRBV2 and TRBJ2-5; weak D call: TRBD2 (7 bases). This CDR3 spans 13 amino acids. V lost 4 bases and J 6 bases, leaving 12 bases between the germline ends. Per germline, CDR1 SNHLY and CDR2 FYNNEI. The CDR3 is CASSGGGMKTQYF. CDR3 in DNA: TGTGCCAGCAGTGGGGGGGGCATGAAGACCCAGTACTTC.

The chain employs TRBV28 and TRBJ1-2; no firm D call. Germline-derived CDR1 and CDR2 are MDHEN and SYDVKM. The CDR3 is 14 amino acids. Trimming stripped 6 bases from V and 7 bases from J, with 18 bases between. CDR3 amino acids: CASSSGSLAGGYTF. The CDR3 DNA reads as TGTGCCAGCAGCTCGGGCTCCCTCGCGGGTGGCTACACCTTC.

The rearrangement uses TRBV7-2 and TRBJ1-4, with TRBD1 matching 10 bases. Germline V gene sequence: CDR1 SGHTA, CDR2 FQGNSA. Germline trimming cut 5 bases from V and 6 bases from J; bases unmatched to any gene: 6. The CDR3 sequence is 15 residues long. For the CDR3, the DNA is TGTGCCAGCAGCCCGCGACAGGGGGCGGATGAAAAACTGTTTTTT. Translated: CASSPRQGADEKLFF.

This clone has only a few counts. The chain uses TRBV28 and TRBJ1-4, with 7 nucleotides matching TRBD1. CDR1 is MDHEN, CDR2 SYDVKM, per germline. The length of the CDR3 is 12 residues. V shed 9 bases and J 5 bases; nucleotides not matched to a gene: 3. The CDR3 sequence is CASRQGNEKLFF. The CDR3 bases are TGTGCCAGTCGACAGGGAAATGAAAAACTGTTTTTT.

The chain joins TRBV5-4 to TRBJ1-6; 7 bases match TRBD1. The junction had 7 bases not matched to a gene; V was cut back by 0 bases and J by 10 bases. Germline CDR1 reads SGHNT; CDR2 reads YYREEE (reference sequence). The CDR3 runs to 15 residues. The DNA of the CDR3 is TGTGCCAGCAGCTTGGGGGCACAGGGGTACTCACCCCTCCACTTT. Translated: CASSLGAQGYSPLHF.

The J gene is TRBJ1-2, the V gene TRBV3-1 (or the pseudogene TRBV3-2), with D possibly being TRBD1 (6 bases). The length of the CDR3 is 13 residues. Germline V CDR1 and CDR2: LGHDT, YNNKEL (reference sequence). The ends were cut back, 4 bases at V and 4 bases at J, with 10 bases in the middle. The CDR3 sequence is CASSPRQVYGYTF. The DNA of the CDR3 is TGTGCCAGCAGCCCCCGACAGGTCTATGGCTACACCTTC.

This chain uses TRBV29-1 with TRBJ1-2, with a tentative D call TRBD1 (6 bases). CDR3 length equals 13 residues. Germline CDR1 is SQVTM and CDR2 is ANQGSEA. The V gene lost 2 bases and the J gene lost 8 bases, with 15 bases spanning the gap. The CDR3 sequence is CSVETGGGGGYTF. The CDR3 bases are TGCAGCGTTGAAACGGGAGGAGGGGGAGGCTACACCTTC.

The chain uses TRBV29-1 and TRBJ1-2, with TRBD1 matching over 7 bases. With 2 bases clipped from V and 7 bases from J, the junction kept 10 bases outside the gene matches. Germline V gene data show CDR1 as SQVTM and CDR2 as ANQGSEA. This CDR3 is 14 amino acids long. CDR3 sequence reads: CSVERTGGPGGYTF. The DNA of the CDR3 is TGCAGCGTTGAACGGACAGGTGGCCCAGGTGGCTACACCTTC.

This clone was counted only a few times. The chain recombines TRBV15 with TRBJ2-5; D possibly corresponds to TRBD1 (6 bases). CDR1 is LNHNV and CDR2 is YYDKDF in the germline V gene (reference sequence). This CDR3 is 15 amino acids long. V was pared by 5 bases and J by 2 bases, with 15 bases between. Written as DNA, the CDR3 is TGTGCCACCAGCGCCCACAGGGACCCTCAAGAGACCCAGTACTTC. Encoded protein: CATSAHRDPQETQYF.